These 20 T cell receptor beta chains originate from one sample sequenced in a study of blood T cell repertoires in COVID-19. Data came from immunoSEQ multiplex PCR; TCRdb stores just in-frame clones and leaves some out. The table has tens of thousands of clones, around 90% seen once. Sequencing used peripheral blood. These receptors all come from a man between 65 and 79 years old with active COVID-19.

The V call is TRBV19, the J call TRBJ1-5; maybe TRBD1 (5 bases). CDR1 is LNHDA and CDR2 is SQIVND in the germline V gene (reference sequence). The CDR3 contains 16 residues. Trimming stripped 5 bases from V and 0 bases from J, with 14 bases between. CDR3: CASSVGGGYSNQPQHF. As DNA, the CDR3 is TGTGCCAGTAGTGTCGGGGGGGGGTATAGCAATCAGCCCCAGCATTTT.

The CDR3 here is CASSFGGTSGGLDTQYF. DNA for the CDR3: TGTGCCAGCAGCTTCGGTGGGACTAGCGGGGGATTAGATACGCAGTATTTT. The chain employs TRBV7-2 and TRBJ2-3, with 14 bases that match TRBD2. This CDR3 comprises 17 residues. V lost 3 bases to trimming and J lost 5 bases; unmatched junction nucleotides: 7. From germline, CDR1 is SGHTA and CDR2 FQGNSA. The full variable domain, in which reference TRBV7-2 and TRBJ2-3 provide the parts outside the CDR3, is GAGVSQSPSNKVTEKGKDVELRCDPISGHTALYWYRQSLGQGLEFLIYFQGNSAPDKSGLPSDRFSAERTGGSVSTLTIQRTQQEDSAVYLCASSFGGTSGGLDTQYFGPGTRLTVL.

V is TRBV5-1 and J is TRBJ1-2; D may be TRBD1 (5 bases). V was clipped by 0 bases and J by 4 bases, with 7 bases between them. CDR1 SGHRS and CDR2 YFSETQ come from the germline V gene. This CDR3 spans 13 amino acids. CDR3 DNA sequence: TGCGCCAGCAGCTTGGGGGGCGGCTATGGCTACACCTTC. Amino acid sequence: CASSLGGGYGYTF.

The J gene is TRBJ1-2, the V gene TRBV7-2, with D possibly TRBD1 on 5 matching bases. This CDR3 comprises 14 residues. V was clipped by 1 base and J by 8 bases, with 14 bases between them. In germline, CDR1 is SGHTA, CDR2 FQGNSA. CDR3 nucleotide sequence: TGTGCCAGCAGCTTAGGTGTTGACAGCCCGGGCTACACCTTC. It yields the protein CASSLGVDSPGYTF.

The sample holds a few counts of this clone. The chain recombines TRBV7-2 with TRBJ1-1; D gene ambiguous. CDR1 and CDR2 from the germline V gene are SGHTA and FQGNSA. V was cut by 2 bases and J by 5 bases, with 15 bases left in between. CDR3 length equals 15 residues. As DNA, the CDR3 is TGTGCCAGCAGCTTAACTTTGCGATCCGGGACTGAAGCTTTCTTT. Translating it yields CASSLTLRSGTEAFF.

This clone was detected only a few times. Additional DNA sequences in this sample encode the identical CDR3. The chain employs TRBV7-2 and TRBJ1-1; the D is unclear. Germline V gene lookup returns CDR1 SGHTA and CDR2 FQGNSA. V lost 3 bases, J lost 9 bases, and 11 bases lay in between. The CDR3 contains 12 residues. The CDR3 DNA is TGTGCCAGCAGCTTGAGTGGAGGTAAAGCTTTCTTT. It translates to CASSLSGGKAFF.

The chain couples TRBV18 to TRBJ2-7, with 10 positions matching TRBD2. The germline gives CDR1 KGHSH, CDR2 LQKENI. J was trimmed by 2 bases and V by 3 bases; bases with no gene match: 7. The CDR3 length is 16 residues. For the CDR3, the DNA is TGTGCCAGCTCACCCCTATCTAGCGGGAGTCCCTACGAGCAGTACTTC. Protein product: CASSPLSSGSPYEQYF.

This rearrangement joins TRBV20-1 to TRBJ2-1, with D possibly matching TRBD2 (6 bases). V was trimmed by 3 bases and J by 4 bases, leaving 10 bases between them. CDR1 and CDR2 (germline): DFQATT, SNEGSKA (reference sequence). CDR3 size: 13 residues. CDR3 DNA sequence: TGCAGTGCTAGTCCTAGCGCTTACAATGAGCAGTTCTTC. This encodes CSASPSAYNEQFF.

The J gene is TRBJ2-2, the V gene TRBV4-3; D is perhaps TRBD1 (5 bases). V lost 1 base, J lost 5 bases, and 11 bases lay in between. CDR3 length: 15 residues. The germline V gene has CDR1 LGHNA and CDR2 YSLEER. The CDR3 DNA follows: TGCGCCAGCAGCCAAGCGTCCGACAGAACCGGGGAGCTGTTTTTT. This codes for CASSQASDRTGELFF.

V gene TRBV24-1 combines with J gene TRBJ2-7; 9 bases fit TRBD1. The CDR3 runs 15 residues. Germline CDR1 reads KGHDR; CDR2 reads SFDVKD. After removal of 4 bases from V and 2 bases from J, the junction contained 5 bases not matched to a gene. In nucleotides, the CDR3 is TGTGCCACCAGTGAAGCCGGGACAGGGACCTACGAGCAGTACTTC. Protein: CATSEAGTGTYEQYF.

This chain links TRBV2 with TRBJ2-5; D perhaps matches TRBD2 (6 bases). The germline CDR1 and CDR2 sequences are SNHLY and FYNNEI. CDR3 length: 14 amino acids. With 0 bases removed from V and 7 bases from J, the gap between germline ends came to 12 bases. CDR3 bases: TGTGCCAGCAGTGAAGCGGACACGCGGGGGACCCAGTACTTC. Translation: CASSEADTRGTQYF. Using reference TRBV2 and TRBJ2-5 for the parts outside the CDR3, the full variable domain is EPEVTQTPSHQVTQMGQEVILRCVPISNHLYFYWYRQILGQKVEFLVSFYNNEISEKSEIFDDQFSVERPDGSNFTLKIRSTKLEDSAMYFCASSEADTRGTQYFGPGTRLLVL.

The chain employs TRBV3-1 (or the pseudogene TRBV3-2) and TRBJ1-5; 8 nucleotides agree with TRBD1. Germline values: CDR1 LGHDT, CDR2 YNNKEL (reference sequence). The CDR3 has 16 amino acids. V dropped 4 bases and J dropped 4; count of bases not matched to a gene: 9. This chain's CDR3 is CASSPKGTGRNQPQHF. The CDR3 region has the DNA TGTGCCAGCAGCCCAAAGGGGACAGGAAGGAATCAGCCCCAGCATTTT.

The V gene is TRBV7-9, the J gene TRBJ2-1; TRBD2 aligns across 8 bases. CDR3 length: 19 amino acids. Germline CDR1 is SEHNR and CDR2 is FQNEAQ (reference sequence). The J segment lost 5 bases and the V segment lost 2 bases, leaving 17 bases of the junction unmatched. For the CDR3, the DNA is TGTGCCAGCAGCTTACACCCCCCCTTTAGCGGGATAGGGAACAATGAGCAGTTCTTC. Residues: CASSLHPPFSGIGNNEQFF.

The rearrangement uses TRBV5-1 and TRBJ2-1; D ambiguous. This CDR3 is 14 amino acids long. V was trimmed by 0 bases and J by 6 bases, leaving 10 bases between them. The germline CDR1 and CDR2 sequences are SGHRS and YFSETQ. DNA for the CDR3: TGCGCCAGCAGCTTGGTTTCCGAAGCCAATGAGCAGTTCTTC. This encodes CASSLVSEANEQFF.

The chain has TRBV3-1 (or the pseudogene TRBV3-2) and TRBJ1-2; 11 bases are shared with TRBD1. The CDR3 sequence is 17 residues long. V was pared by 2 bases and J by 3 bases, with 8 bases of the junction left unmatched. The germline gives CDR1 LGHDT, CDR2 YNNKEL (reference sequence). The CDR3 coding sequence is TGTGCCAGCAGCCAAATTGGGACAGGGGGTCCTTACTATGGCTACACCTTC. Translated, it gives CASSQIGTGGPYYGYTF.

The CDR3 sequence: CASGNLGGRWTYNSPLHF. The CDR3 nucleotides are TGTGCCAGCGGGAACTTAGGAGGTCGTTGGACCTATAATTCACCCCTCCACTTT. This sequence joins TRBV2 and TRBJ1-6; unclear D gene. CDR3 size: 18 residues. Trimming pared 8 bases from V and 2 bases from J, leaving 22 bases between. Germline V gives CDR1 SNHLY, CDR2 FYNNEI.

The chain recombines TRBV28 with TRBJ1-1; no clear D. Germline V gives CDR1 MDHEN, CDR2 SYDVKM. The CDR3 is 15 amino acids. V lost 5 bases to trimming and J lost 0 bases, with 13 bases between them. CDR3 region: CASSPTRLMNTEAFF. The CDR3 coding sequence is TGTGCCAGCAGTCCAACAAGACTTATGAACACTGAAGCTTTCTTT.

The chain carries TRBV27 and TRBJ2-1; 7 bases match TRBD2. Germline-derived CDR1 and CDR2 are MNHEY and SMNVEV (reference sequence). Trimming cost V 2 bases and J 0 bases; bases outside gene matches: 10. This CDR3 contains 18 residues. CDR3 nucleotide sequence: TGTGCCAGCAGTTTACCCCCTCTAGCGGCCTTCTCCTACAATGAGCAGTTCTTC. It is translated as CASSLPPLAAFSYNEQFF.

The chain carries TRBV6-5 and TRBJ2-3; perhaps TRBD2 as D (6 bases). Germline values: CDR1 MNHEY, CDR2 SVGAGI. V was pared by 6 bases and J by 4 bases, with 11 bases between. The CDR3 has 13 amino acids. The CDR3 loop reads CASSPGRADTQYF. CDR3 nucleotides: TGTGCCAGCAGCCCCGGGAGAGCAGATACGCAGTATTTT.

This clone was observed a single time. This chain connects TRBV5-6 to TRBJ1-1; no firm D call. CDR1 and CDR2 from the germline V gene are SGHDT and YYEEEE. There are 14 residues in the CDR3. Trimming shortened V by 4 bases and J by 4 bases, and 14 bases separated the two germline ends. The CDR3, as DNA: TGTGCCAGCAGCCAACTACCGGGTGGCACTGAAGCTTTCTTT. Translating it yields CASSQLPGGTEAFF.